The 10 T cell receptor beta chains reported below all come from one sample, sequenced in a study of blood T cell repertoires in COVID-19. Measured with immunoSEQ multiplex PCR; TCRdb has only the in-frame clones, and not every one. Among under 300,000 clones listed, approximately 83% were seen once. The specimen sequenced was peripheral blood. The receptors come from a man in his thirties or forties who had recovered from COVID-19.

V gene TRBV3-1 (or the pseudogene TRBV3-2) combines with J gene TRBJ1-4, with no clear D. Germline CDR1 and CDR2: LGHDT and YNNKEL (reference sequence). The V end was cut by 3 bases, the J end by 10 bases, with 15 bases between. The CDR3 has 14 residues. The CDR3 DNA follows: TGTGCCAGCAGCCACGGCTATGAGGAAGGAAAACTGTTTTTT. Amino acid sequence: CASSHGYEEGKLFF.

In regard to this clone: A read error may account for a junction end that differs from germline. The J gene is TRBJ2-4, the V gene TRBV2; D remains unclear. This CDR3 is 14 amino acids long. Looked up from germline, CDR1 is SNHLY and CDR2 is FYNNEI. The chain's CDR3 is CASSEGGGANTQYF. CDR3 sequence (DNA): TGTGCCAGCAGTGAAGGCGGTGGCGCAAACACTCAGTACTTC.

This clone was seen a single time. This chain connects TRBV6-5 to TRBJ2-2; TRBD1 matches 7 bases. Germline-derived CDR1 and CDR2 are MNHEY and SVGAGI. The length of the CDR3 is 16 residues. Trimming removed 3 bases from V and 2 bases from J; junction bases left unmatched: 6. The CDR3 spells CASSYRQGVNTGELFF. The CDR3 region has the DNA TGTGCCAGCAGTTATCGACAGGGAGTAAACACCGGGGAGCTGTTTTTT.

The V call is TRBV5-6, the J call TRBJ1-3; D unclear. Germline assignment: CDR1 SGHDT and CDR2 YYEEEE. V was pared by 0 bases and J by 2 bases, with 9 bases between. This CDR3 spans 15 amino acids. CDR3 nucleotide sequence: TGTGCCAGCAGCTTGGAGTGGCAGGCTGGAAACACCATATATTTT. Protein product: CASSLEWQAGNTIYF.

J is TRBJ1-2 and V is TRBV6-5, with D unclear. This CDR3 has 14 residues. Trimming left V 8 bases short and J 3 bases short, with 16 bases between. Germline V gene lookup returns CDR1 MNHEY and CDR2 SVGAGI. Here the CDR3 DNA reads TGTGCCAGCGAGAAAGAGTTATTAGACTATGGCTACACCTTC. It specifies CASEKELLDYGYTF.

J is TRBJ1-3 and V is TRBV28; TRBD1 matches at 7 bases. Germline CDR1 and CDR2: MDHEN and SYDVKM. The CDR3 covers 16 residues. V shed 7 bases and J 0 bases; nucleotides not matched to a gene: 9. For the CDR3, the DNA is TGTGCCAGCATCGAAAGCCAGGGGGGCTCTGGAAACACCATATATTTT. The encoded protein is CASIESQGGSGNTIYF.

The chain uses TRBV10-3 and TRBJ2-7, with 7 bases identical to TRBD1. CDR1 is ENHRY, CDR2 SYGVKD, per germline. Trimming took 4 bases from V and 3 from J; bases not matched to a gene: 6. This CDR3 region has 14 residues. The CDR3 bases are TGTGCCATCAGTGGGGGGACAGTAGGCTACGAGCAGTACTTC. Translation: CAISGGTVGYEQYF.

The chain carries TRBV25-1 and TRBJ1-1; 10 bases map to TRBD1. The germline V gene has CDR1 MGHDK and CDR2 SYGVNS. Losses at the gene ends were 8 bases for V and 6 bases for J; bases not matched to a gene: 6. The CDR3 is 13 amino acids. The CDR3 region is CASGTGDSAEAFF. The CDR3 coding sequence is TGTGCCAGCGGGACAGGGGATTCGGCTGAAGCTTTCTTT.

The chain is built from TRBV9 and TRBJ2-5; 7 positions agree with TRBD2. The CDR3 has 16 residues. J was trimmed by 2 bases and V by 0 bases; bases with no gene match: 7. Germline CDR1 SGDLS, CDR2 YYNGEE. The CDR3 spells CASSVVASGSQETQYF. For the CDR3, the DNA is TGTGCCAGCAGCGTAGTAGCTAGCGGATCTCAAGAGACCCAGTACTTC.

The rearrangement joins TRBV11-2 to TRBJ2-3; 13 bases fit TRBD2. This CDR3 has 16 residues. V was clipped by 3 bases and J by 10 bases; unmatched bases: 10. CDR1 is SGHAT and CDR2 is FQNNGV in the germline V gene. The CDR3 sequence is CASSFSGTSGDIAQYF. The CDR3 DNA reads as TGTGCCAGCAGCTTCTCCGGGACTAGCGGGGACATAGCGCAGTATTTT.